This T cell receptor beta chain is from a study of blood T cell repertoires in COVID-19. Study-wide context: Samples taken during acute and convalescent COVID-19 were collected in the United States, Italy and Spain. From T cells, B-cell-depleted T cells, or PBMCs came the material, which was cDNA or gDNA.

CDR3 size: 15 residues. Trimming removed 6 bases from V and 3 bases from J; junction bases left unmatched: 7. In germline, CDR1 is MNHEY, CDR2 SVGAGI. Authors' methods: Using reference gene primer amplification, nucleated cell counts were estimated. Libraries were prepared by immunoSEQ multiplex PCR; TCRdb keeps only in-frame clonotypes and omits some of them. V and J calls and clone size are those listed in that table; D and trimming were worked out from the DNA. There are 62,000 or so clones in the sample; about 80% occur only once, and 13% to 15% lies in the top ten. Those enrolled in Seattle joined during active infection and were followed longitudinally afterward.

The TCR was taken from a man in his 60s with COVID-19, enrolled during active disease. Input material: peripheral blood. The J gene is TRBJ2-1, the V gene TRBV6-5; 8 bases align to TRBD1. CDR3 amino acids: CASSRGQGGYNEQFF. The CDR3 DNA follows: TGTGCCAGCAGCCGCGGACAGGGTGGCTACAATGAGCAGTTCTTC.